This T cell receptor beta chain was sequenced during a study of CD8 T cells in Susac syndrome. Study-level results: Individuals included in the TCR sequencing and HLA analysis were acknowledged by the study to be relatively few in number.

RNA, at about 0.5 to 1 ug, was reverse transcribed with random hexamers. Amplification of the TCR beta CDR3 was carried out by immunoSEQ multiplex PCR, which spanned a total of 54 Vbeta and 13 Jbeta segments. TCRdb ran MiXCR on the immunoSEQ multiplex PCR reads and lists one entry per CDR3 protein. The sample contains roughly 88,000 distinct CDR3 sequences, 95% to 97% of which appear only once. The CDR3 covers 12 residues. Germline trimming cut 5 bases from V and 8 bases from J; bases unmatched to any gene: 5. Per the germline V gene, CDR1 is SEHNR and CDR2 is FQNEAQ (reference sequence). Negative isolation was used for CD8+ and CD4+ T cells, and FACS enrichment was applied to TEMRA cells. A note on this clonotype: Its antigen is currently unknown.

Sample: CD8+ T cells from PBMCs. The origin of this receptor is a human donor with Susac syndrome. The chain has TRBV7-9 and TRBJ1-1; TRBD1 matches 7 bases. CDR3 loop: CASSQGGVEAFF. CDR3 nucleotides: TGTGCCAGCAGCCAGGGGGGGGTAGAAGCTTTCTTT.